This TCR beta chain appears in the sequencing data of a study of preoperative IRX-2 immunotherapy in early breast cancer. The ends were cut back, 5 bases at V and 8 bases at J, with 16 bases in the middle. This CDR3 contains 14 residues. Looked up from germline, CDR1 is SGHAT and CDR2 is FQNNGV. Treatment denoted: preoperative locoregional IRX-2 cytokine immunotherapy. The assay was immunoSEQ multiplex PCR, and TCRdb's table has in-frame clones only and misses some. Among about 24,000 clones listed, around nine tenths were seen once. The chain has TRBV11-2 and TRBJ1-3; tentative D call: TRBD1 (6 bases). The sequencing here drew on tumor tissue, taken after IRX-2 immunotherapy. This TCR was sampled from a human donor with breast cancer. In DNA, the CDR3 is TGTGCCAGCAGCCAGGGCCACAGGGATGACACCATATATTTT. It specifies CASSQGHRDDTIYF.